This T cell receptor (beta chain) was sequenced for a study of blood T cell repertoires in COVID-19. Whole-study context: COVID-19 samples collected from the United States, Italy and Spain covered acute and convalescent phases.

The sample holds many counts of this clone. V lost 3 bases and J lost 3, with 8 bases in between. Per germline, CDR1 SGHTA and CDR2 FQGTGA. The CDR3 loop spans 13 amino acids. Data came from immunoSEQ multiplex PCR; TCRdb stores just in-frame clones and leaves some out. The sample carries 25,000 to 35,000 clones, about 70% recorded once. The TCR was taken from a human donor in a cohort sampled during active COVID-19. The chain couples TRBV7-3 to TRBJ1-1; D is uncertain. The sequenced sample was peripheral blood. Here the CDR3 reads CASSFGGYTEAFF. DNA for the CDR3: TGTGCCAGCAGCTTCGGAGGGTACACTGAAGCTTTCTTT.